One and the same sample provided the 26 T cell receptor beta chains below, sequenced in a study of cytomegalovirus exposure and HLA in healthy donors. The PCR had 60 Vbeta and 13 Jbeta primers. Sequenced by immunoSEQ multiplex PCR; TCRdb stores in-frame clones only, minus some. The data show fewer than 200,000 clones, about 77% seen once. Material: PBMCs. These receptors originate from a man in his sixties in good health and CMV-seronegative.

This sequence joins TRBV10-2 and TRBJ1-1; D not certain. The CDR3 spans 15 residues. With 7 bases removed from V and 5 bases from J, the gap between germline ends came to 20 bases. CDR1 is WSHSY and CDR2 is SAAADI in the germline V gene. The CDR3 loop reads CASTDQPIQVTEAFF. CDR3 nucleotides: TGCGCCAGCACCGATCAGCCGATTCAGGTAACTGAAGCTTTCTTT.

The rearrangement links TRBV5-1 to TRBJ1-4; 11 bases match TRBD1. Trimming cost V 4 bases and J 7 bases; bases outside gene matches: 12. The CDR3 runs 17 residues. Per germline, CDR1 SGHRS and CDR2 YFSETQ. Here the CDR3 DNA reads TGCGCCAGCAGCACGGGACAGGGGGGATTGCGGAGTGAAAAACTGTTTTTT. Its translation is CASSTGQGGLRSEKLFF.

V and J are TRBV12-5 and TRBJ1-2; no firm D call. Germline V lookup: CDR1 LGHNT, CDR2 FRNRAP. This CDR3 spans 18 amino acids. Trimming stripped 3 bases from V and 0 bases from J, with 20 bases between. CDR3 nucleotide sequence: TGTGCTAGTGGTTTAACGACCGGAGCAGACGTGGCTAACTATGGCTACACCTTC. Residues: CASGLTTGADVANYGYTF.

The chain is built from TRBV4-1 and TRBJ2-1, with D maybe TRBD2 (6 bases). Trimming left V 0 bases short and J 6 bases short, with 12 bases between. CDR1 and CDR2 (germline): MGHRA, YSYEKL. The CDR3 is 15 residues long. CDR3 protein: CASSQDWASANEQFF. CDR3 in DNA: TGCGCCAGCAGCCAAGATTGGGCTAGCGCCAATGAGCAGTTCTTC.

J is TRBJ1-2 and V is TRBV6-1; D remains unclear. The germline V gene encodes CDR1 MNHNS and CDR2 SASEGT. Deletions cut 3 bases from V and 4 bases from J, with 15 bases between. The CDR3 has 15 amino acids. Here the CDR3 DNA reads TGTGCCAGCAGTGAGCCTCAATTCGGGAGCTATGGCTACACCTTC. Translated, it gives CASSEPQFGSYGYTF.

The chain uses TRBV6-6 and TRBJ2-7; 10 bases map to TRBD2. With V trimmed by 2 bases and J by 4 bases, 8 bases remained unmatched. Germline CDR1 reads MNHNY; CDR2 reads SVGAGI (reference sequence). The CDR3 has 16 amino acids. CDR3 nucleotide sequence: TGTGCCAGCAGTTACGGGGGGGCTAGCGGGAGTTACGAGCAGTACTTC. Encoded protein: CASSYGGASGSYEQYF.

The V and J genes are TRBV9 and TRBJ2-1, with 10 bases identical to TRBD1. The CDR3 covers 17 residues. The V segment lost 4 bases and the J segment 3 bases; nucleotides outside the gene matches: 10. Germline values: CDR1 SGDLS, CDR2 YYNGEE. The DNA for the CDR3 is TGTGCCAGCAGCCCTCGGGGGGGGGACAGGGGCTACAATGAGCAGTTCTTC. This sequence encodes CASSPRGGDRGYNEQFF.

The rearrangement links TRBV7-6 to TRBJ1-5; 7 positions agree with TRBD1. CDR1 and CDR2 from the germline V gene are SGHVS and FNYEAQ. The CDR3 totals 13 residues. The V and J ends lost 4 bases and 5 bases, in that order; junction bases with no gene match: 2. CDR3 sequence: CASSSDRDQPQHF. The CDR3 DNA reads TGTGCCAGCAGCTCTGACAGGGATCAGCCCCAGCATTTT.

V and J are TRBV2 and TRBJ2-7; tentatively, D is TRBD1 (5 bases). Germline V gene data show CDR1 as SNHLY and CDR2 as FYNNEI. This CDR3 is 13 amino acids long. V lost 7 bases and J 1 base, leaving 11 bases between the germline ends. The DNA for the CDR3 is TGTGCCAGCACCAGGGTTGGGTCCTACGAGCAGTACTTC. Residues: CASTRVGSYEQYF.

The V gene is TRBV14, the J gene TRBJ2-7, with TRBD2 matching over 9 bases. The length of the CDR3 is 16 residues. Germline V CDR1 and CDR2: SGHDN, FVKESK. Trimming cost V 0 bases and J 6 bases; bases outside gene matches: 9. CDR3 amino acids: CASSQDLYSGRGEQYF. The CDR3 DNA reads TGTGCCAGCAGCCAAGACCTCTATAGCGGGAGAGGCGAGCAGTACTTC.

The CDR3 coding sequence is TGTGCCAGTAGTAAGGGGGGGCCTTCCTACAATGAGCAGTTCTTC. Residues: CASSKGGPSYNEQFF. This chain links TRBV19 with TRBJ2-1, with D possibly matching TRBD2 (7 bases). The germline V gene has CDR1 LNHDA and CDR2 SQIVND (reference sequence). The CDR3 loop spans 15 amino acids. Between the trimmed V and J ends, which lost 4 bases and 1 base, there was a span of 11 bases.

The chain has TRBV5-4 and TRBJ1-2; a possible D gene is TRBD1 (5 bases). In germline, CDR1 is SGHNT, CDR2 YYREEE (reference sequence). V was pared by 4 bases and J by 7 bases, with 23 bases between. This CDR3 has 16 amino acids. The CDR3 DNA is TGTGCCAGCAGCACTCAGGGTAGCAGGGCGATAGGTGGCTACACCTTC. It yields the protein CASSTQGSRAIGGYTF.

There are a few counts of this clone. J is TRBJ2-7 and V is TRBV11-2; 11 nucleotides agree with TRBD2. Germline CDR1 reads SGHAT; CDR2 reads FQNNGV. V gave up 5 bases and J gave up 4 bases; unmatched junction bases: 7. The CDR3 extends over 15 amino acids. The CDR3 region is CASSPQVAGGYEQYF. CDR3 in DNA: TGTGCCAGCAGCCCCCAGGTAGCGGGGGGGTACGAGCAGTACTTC. Based on the CDR3 plus reference TRBV11-2 and TRBJ2-7, the full variable domain is EAGVAQSPRYKIIEKRQSVAFWCNPISGHATLYWYQQILGQGPKLLIQFQNNGVVDDSQLPKDRFSAERLKGVDSTLKIQPAKLEDSAVYLCASSPQVAGGYEQYFGPGTRLTVT.

The chain employs TRBV19 and TRBJ2-2, with 7 positions matching TRBD2. The CDR3 is made up of 15 amino acids. The germline V gene has CDR1 LNHDA and CDR2 SQIVND (reference sequence). V lost 5 bases, J lost 3 bases, and 6 bases stayed unmatched. CDR3 DNA sequence: TGTGCCAGTAGTTCGCGGCGGGAGTACACCGGGGAGCTGTTTTTT. Translating gives CASSSRREYTGELFF.

The CDR3 loop reads CATSRDLTGGDYGYTF. The CDR3 nucleotides read TGTGCCACCAGCAGAGATCTGACAGGGGGGGATTATGGCTACACCTTC. This chain uses TRBV15 with TRBJ1-2; 9 bases are shared with TRBD1. V dropped 0 bases and J dropped 5; count of bases not matched to a gene: 7. CDR3 size: 16 residues. CDR1 and CDR2 (germline): LNHNV, YYDKDF (reference sequence).

This clone has a single count. The V call is TRBV29-1, the J call TRBJ2-7, with 7 bases lining up with TRBD2. From germline, CDR1 is SQVTM and CDR2 ANQGSEA. V was pared by 0 bases and J by 0 bases, with 5 bases of the junction left unmatched. This CDR3 contains 15 residues. CDR3 sequence reads: CSVEDPSGLSYEQYF. The CDR3 DNA reads TGCAGCGTTGAAGATCCTAGCGGACTCTCCTACGAGCAGTACTTC.

This chain joins TRBV5-1 and TRBJ1-2, with 9 bases identical to TRBD1. The CDR3 runs to 15 residues. Losses at the gene ends were 3 bases for V and 7 bases for J; bases not matched to a gene: 10. CDR1 SGHRS and CDR2 YFSETQ come from the germline V gene. The CDR3 sequence: CASSSPDRGPVGYTF. CDR3 in DNA: TGCGCCAGCAGCTCCCCGGACAGGGGCCCAGTTGGCTACACCTTC.

The chain links TRBV5-6 to TRBJ2-4; maybe TRBD1 (6 bases). The ends were cut back, 2 bases at V and 1 base at J, with 10 bases in the middle. This CDR3 contains 15 residues. Germline CDR1 reads SGHDT; CDR2 reads YYEEEE. The CDR3 nucleotides read TGTGCCAGCAGCTTAACCAGGGGTGCCAAAAACATTCAGTACTTC. This sequence encodes CASSLTRGAKNIQYF.

V is TRBV29-1 and J is TRBJ2-5; TRBD1 agrees at 8 bases. J lost 2 bases, V lost 7 bases, and 9 bases had no gene match. Germline V CDR1 and CDR2: SQVTM, ANQGSEA. This CDR3 is built from 14 residues. CDR3 protein: CSGNRGFGQETQYF. The DNA for the CDR3 is TGCAGCGGCAACAGGGGGTTTGGGCAAGAGACCCAGTACTTC.

The V and J genes are TRBV6-5 and TRBJ1-1, with D possibly TRBD1 on 6 matching bases. Germline loops: CDR1 MNHEY, CDR2 SVGAGI. Trimming stripped 11 bases from V and 6 bases from J, with 19 bases between. This CDR3 has 13 residues. This CDR3 is CASTQQGGSEAFF. Written as DNA, the CDR3 is TGTGCCTCCACCCAACAAGGGGGTTCTGAAGCTTTCTTT.

The CDR3 spells CASSLAGAGEYTF. For the CDR3, the DNA is TGCGCCAGCAGCTTGGCCGGTGCAGGCGAGTACACCTTC. V gene TRBV5-1 combines with J gene TRBJ1-2; D remains ambiguous. Trimming left V 0 bases short and J 11 bases short, with 14 bases between. This CDR3 comprises 13 residues. Per the germline V gene, CDR1 is SGHRS and CDR2 is YFSETQ.

This clone was seen a few times. The chain carries TRBV4-3 and TRBJ1-4, with D uncertain. CDR3 length equals 12 residues. In germline, CDR1 is LGHNA, CDR2 YSLEER. Trimming left V 1 base short and J 6 bases short, with 3 bases between. CDR3: CASSQVDEKLFF. As DNA, the CDR3 is TGCGCCAGCAGCCAAGTAGATGAAAAACTGTTTTTT.

The chain employs TRBV15 and TRBJ2-7; 10 bases agree with TRBD1. Germline-derived CDR1 and CDR2 are LNHNV and YYDKDF (reference sequence). With V trimmed by 1 base and J by 2 bases, 11 bases remained unmatched. The CDR3 has 18 amino acids. The CDR3 loop is CATSRGAVWGTGAYEQYF. The CDR3 nucleotides are TGTGCCACCAGCAGAGGGGCAGTCTGGGGGACAGGGGCCTACGAGCAGTACTTC. The full variable domain, rest sourced from reference TRBV15 and TRBJ2-7, is DAMVIQNPRYQVTQFGKPVTLSCSQTLNHNVMYWYQQKSSQAPKLLFHYYDKDFNNEADTPDNFQSRRPNTSFCFLDIRSPGLGDTAMYLCATSRGAVWGTGAYEQYFGPGTRLTVT.

This chain joins TRBV15 and TRBJ1-2, with 9 bases that match TRBD1. J gave up 4 bases and V 2 bases, and 2 bases lay outside the gene matches. CDR1 and CDR2 (germline): LNHNV, YYDKDF (reference sequence). The CDR3 loop spans 14 amino acids. CDR3 in DNA: TGTGCCACCAGCAGATCGGGACAGGGCTATGGCTACACCTTC. It is translated as CATSRSGQGYGYTF.

The chain combines TRBV27 with TRBJ2-3, with TRBD2 as a possible D gene (5 bases). Germline V gene data show CDR1 as MNHEY and CDR2 as SMNVEV (reference sequence). V was clipped by 6 bases and J by 1 base, with 11 bases between them. The CDR3 has 14 amino acids. For the CDR3, the DNA is TGTGCCAGCAGGTCCGGACTCGGCACAGATACGCAGTATTTT. Protein: CASRSGLGTDTQYF.

The chain has TRBV5-1 and TRBJ2-1; TRBD2 is a possible D gene (5 bases). CDR1 and CDR2 (germline): SGHRS, YFSETQ. This CDR3 spans 15 amino acids. V dropped 6 bases and J dropped 2 bases, with 15 bases sitting between them. The CDR3 region is CASTPTGSTYNEQFF. As DNA, the CDR3 is TGCGCCAGCACACCCACGGGGTCCACCTACAATGAGCAGTTCTTC.